This T cell receptor beta chain came from a study of glioma-infiltrating T cells after dendritic cell vaccination. Overall study: Treatment, given 2003 to 2012, was autologous tumor lysate-pulsed dendritic cell vaccination. Study-level findings and limits: Only a small number of patients had complete blood and tumor samples.

Produced via immunoSEQ multiplex PCR; TCRdb's table is partial and in-frame only. The profile covers tens of thousands of clones, with around 80% appearing a single time and 2.1% taken by the ten largest. Trimming pared 0 bases from V and 2 bases from J, leaving 8 bases between. Germline V gene data show CDR1 as GTSNPN and CDR2 as SVGIG (reference sequence). The CDR3 sequence is 14 residues long. Concerning this clone itself: Its antigen is unknown.

V and J are TRBV30 and TRBJ1-5, with a possible D match to TRBD1 (6 bases). The TCR originated in a human donor with glioblastoma. The sequencing used blood, collected before dendritic cell vaccination. In DNA, the CDR3 is TGTGCCTGGAGTGTACAGGGTGGCAATCAGCCCCAGCATTTT. Amino acids: CAWSVQGGNQPQHF.